This T cell receptor (beta chain) stems from a study of T cells in Graves' hyperthyroidism and ophthalmopathy. The study, taken as a whole, reports: Ophthalmopathy, as predicted by the model, came a median about seven months after the prediction.

This CDR3 comprises 14 residues. Germline CDR1 KGHDR, CDR2 SFDVKD. Trimming at V came to 2 bases and at J to 8 bases, leaving 5 bases not matched to a gene. As to this clonotype: Its target is not known.

RNA transcripts yielded amplified TCR beta CDR3 regions. RT-PCR in the first round (using the HTBI primer set) targeted the TCR CDR3. One entry per CDR3 protein, called by TCRdb with MiXCR from the multiplex PCR reads. The sample contains 640,000 or so distinct CDR3 sequences, approximately 14% of which appear only once. Sequenced material: blood. The source is a woman in her thirties or forties with Graves' ophthalmopathy. The chain employs TRBV24-1 and TRBJ1-2, with 9 nucleotides matching TRBD1. CDR3 amino acids: CATSDWDRAGGYTF. CDR3 coding DNA: TGTGCCACCAGTGATTGGGACAGGGCCGGAGGCTACACCTTC.